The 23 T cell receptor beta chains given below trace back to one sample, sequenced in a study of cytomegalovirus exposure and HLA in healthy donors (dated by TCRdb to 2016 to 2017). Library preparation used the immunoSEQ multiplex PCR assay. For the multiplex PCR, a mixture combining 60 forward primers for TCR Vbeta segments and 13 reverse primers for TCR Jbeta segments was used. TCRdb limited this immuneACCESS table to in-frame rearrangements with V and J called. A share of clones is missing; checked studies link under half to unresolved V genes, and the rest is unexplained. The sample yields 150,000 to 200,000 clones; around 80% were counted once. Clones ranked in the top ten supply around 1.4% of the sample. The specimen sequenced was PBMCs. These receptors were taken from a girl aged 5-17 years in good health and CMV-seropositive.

The CDR3 loop reads CASSLALTGTDTQYF. The DNA for the CDR3 is TGTGCCAGCAGCTTAGCCCTCACGGGCACAGATACGCAGTATTTT. This chain joins TRBV7-8 and TRBJ2-3; D gene unclear. This CDR3 has 15 residues. V shed 0 bases and J shed 1 base, with 8 bases lying between them. CDR1 is SGHVS and CDR2 is FQNEAQ in the germline V gene.

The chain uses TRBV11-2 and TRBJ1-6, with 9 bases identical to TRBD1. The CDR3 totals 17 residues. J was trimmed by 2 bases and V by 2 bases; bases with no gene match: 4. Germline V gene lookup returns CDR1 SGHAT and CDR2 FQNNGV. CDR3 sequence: CASSLTRTGAYNSPLHF. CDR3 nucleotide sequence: TGTGCCAGCAGCTTAACCCGGACAGGGGCCTATAATTCACCCCTCCACTTT. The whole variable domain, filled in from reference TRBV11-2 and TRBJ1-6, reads EAGVAQSPRYKIIEKRQSVAFWCNPISGHATLYWYQQILGQGPKLLIQFQNNGVVDDSQLPKDRFSAERLKGVDSTLKIQPAKLEDSAVYLCASSLTRTGAYNSPLHFGNGTRLTVT.

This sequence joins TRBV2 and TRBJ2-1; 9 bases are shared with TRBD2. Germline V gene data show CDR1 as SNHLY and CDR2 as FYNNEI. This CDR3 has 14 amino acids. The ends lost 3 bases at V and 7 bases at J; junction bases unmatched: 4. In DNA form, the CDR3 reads TGTGCCAGCAGTGAGACTAGCGGACGGAATGAGCAGTTCTTC. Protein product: CASSETSGRNEQFF.

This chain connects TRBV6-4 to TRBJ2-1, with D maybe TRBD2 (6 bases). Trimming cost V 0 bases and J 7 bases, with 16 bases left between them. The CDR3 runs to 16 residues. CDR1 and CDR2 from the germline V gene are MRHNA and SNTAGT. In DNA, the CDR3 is TGTGCCAGCAGTGACTCGGTGTCGGGAGAGGGGAATGAGCAGTTCTTC. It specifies CASSDSVSGEGNEQFF.

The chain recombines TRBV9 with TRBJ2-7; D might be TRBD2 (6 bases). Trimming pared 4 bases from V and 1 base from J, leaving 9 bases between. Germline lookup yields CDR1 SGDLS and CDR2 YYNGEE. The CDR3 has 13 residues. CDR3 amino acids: CASSPGGSYEQYF. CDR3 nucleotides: TGTGCCAGCAGCCCTGGGGGGTCCTACGAGCAGTACTTC.

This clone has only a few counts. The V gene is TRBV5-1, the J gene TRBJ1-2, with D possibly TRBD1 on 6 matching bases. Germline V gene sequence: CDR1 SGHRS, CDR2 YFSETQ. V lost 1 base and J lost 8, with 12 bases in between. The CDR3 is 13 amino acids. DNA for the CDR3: TGCGCCAGCAGCTTGAACGGGGGGCGAGGCTACACCTTC. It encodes CASSLNGGRGYTF.

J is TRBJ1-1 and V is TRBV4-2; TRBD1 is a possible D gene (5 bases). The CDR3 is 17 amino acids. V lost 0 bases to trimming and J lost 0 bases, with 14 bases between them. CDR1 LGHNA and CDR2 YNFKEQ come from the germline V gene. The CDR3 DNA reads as TGTGCCAGCAGCCAAGATCCAAGTGGGGCTCTGAACACTGAAGCTTTCTTT. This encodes CASSQDPSGALNTEAFF.

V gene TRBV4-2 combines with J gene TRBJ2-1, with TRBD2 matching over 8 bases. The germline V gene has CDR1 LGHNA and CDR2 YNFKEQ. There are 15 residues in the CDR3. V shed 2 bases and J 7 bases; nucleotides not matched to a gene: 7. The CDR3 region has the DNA TGTGCCAGCAGCCAAAGAGCGGGAGTTGGGAATGAGCAGTTCTTC. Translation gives CASSQRAGVGNEQFF.

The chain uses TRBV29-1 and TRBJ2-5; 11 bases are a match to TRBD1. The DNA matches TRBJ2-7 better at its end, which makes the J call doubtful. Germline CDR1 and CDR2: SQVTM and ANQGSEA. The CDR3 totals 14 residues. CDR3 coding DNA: TGCAGCGCCGGTGAAGGACAGGGGGCTGGCGAGCAGTACTTC. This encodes CSAGEGQGAGEQYF.

CDR3 bases: TGTGCCAGCAGTTCCCTAGGACTAGCGGGAGGTGGAGAGCAGTTCTTC. Its protein product is CASSSLGLAGGGEQFF. The chain employs TRBV6-5 and TRBJ2-1; 14 nucleotides align to TRBD2. V shed 4 bases and J 10 bases; nucleotides not matched to a gene: 9. CDR1 is MNHEY and CDR2 is SVGAGI in the germline V gene. The CDR3 sequence is 16 residues long.

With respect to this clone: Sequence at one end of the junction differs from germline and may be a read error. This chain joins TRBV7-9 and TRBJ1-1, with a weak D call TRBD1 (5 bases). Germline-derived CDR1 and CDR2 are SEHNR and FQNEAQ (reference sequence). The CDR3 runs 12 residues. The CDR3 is CASTLPGIEAFF. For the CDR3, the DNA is TGTGCCAGCACCTTACCAGGGATTGAAGCTTTCTTT.

The CDR3 region has the DNA TGTGCCAGCAGTTTAAAGGGGTACTCTGGAAACACCATATATTTT. This gives the protein CASSLKGYSGNTIYF. The rearrangement uses TRBV27 and TRBJ1-3; possible D gene TRBD1, 5 bases. V lost 2 bases and J 0 bases, leaving 8 bases between the germline ends. The CDR3 is made up of 15 amino acids. The V gene's germline CDR1 is MNHEY and CDR2 SMNVEV (reference sequence).

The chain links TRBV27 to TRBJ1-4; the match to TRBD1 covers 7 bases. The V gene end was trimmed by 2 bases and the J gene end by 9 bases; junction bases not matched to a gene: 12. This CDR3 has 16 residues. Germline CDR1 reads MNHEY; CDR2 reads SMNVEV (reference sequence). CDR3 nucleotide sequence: TGTGCCAGCAGTTTAGAGGGACAGTATGAAAAGAAAAAACTGTTTTTT. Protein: CASSLEGQYEKKKLFF.

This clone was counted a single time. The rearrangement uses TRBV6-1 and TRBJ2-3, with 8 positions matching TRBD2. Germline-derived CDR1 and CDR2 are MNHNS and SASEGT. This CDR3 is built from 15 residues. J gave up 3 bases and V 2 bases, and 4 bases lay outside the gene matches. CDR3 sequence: CASSESGRDTDTQYF. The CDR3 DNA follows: TGTGCCAGCAGTGAATCCGGGAGGGATACAGATACGCAGTATTTT.

The CDR3 DNA is TGCAGCGTTCACAGGGGGCGTTTCACTGAAGCTTTCTTT. The encoded protein is CSVHRGRFTEAFF. V gene TRBV29-1 combines with J gene TRBJ1-1; 9 bases agree with TRBD1. Germline V gene lookup returns CDR1 SQVTM and CDR2 ANQGSEA. This CDR3 contains 13 residues. V lost 5 bases and J lost 4; bases outside the gene matches: 5.

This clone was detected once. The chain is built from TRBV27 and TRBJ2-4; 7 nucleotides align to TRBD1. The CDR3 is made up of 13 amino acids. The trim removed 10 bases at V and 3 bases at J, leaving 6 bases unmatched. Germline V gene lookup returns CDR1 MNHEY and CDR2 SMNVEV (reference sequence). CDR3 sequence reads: CATATGDKNIQYF. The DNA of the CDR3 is TGTGCCACCGCAACAGGGGACAAAAACATTCAGTACTTC.

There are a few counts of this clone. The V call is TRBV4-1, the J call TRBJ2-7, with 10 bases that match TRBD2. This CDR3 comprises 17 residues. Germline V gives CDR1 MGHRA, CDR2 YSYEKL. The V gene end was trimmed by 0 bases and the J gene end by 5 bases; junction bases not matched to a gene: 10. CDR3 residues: CASSQDGSGRAANEQYF. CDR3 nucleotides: TGCGCCAGCAGCCAAGATGGGAGCGGGAGGGCCGCTAACGAGCAGTACTTC.

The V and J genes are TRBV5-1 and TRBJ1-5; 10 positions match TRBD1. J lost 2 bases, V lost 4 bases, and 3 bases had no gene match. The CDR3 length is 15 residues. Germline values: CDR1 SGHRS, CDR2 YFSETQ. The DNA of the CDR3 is TGCGCCAGCAGCATCGGACAGGGGGGCAATCAGCCCCAGCATTTT. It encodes CASSIGQGGNQPQHF.

CDR3 loop: CAWSVSGRALSNEQFF. Here the CDR3 DNA reads TGTGCCTGGAGTGTAAGCGGGAGGGCCCTTTCCAATGAGCAGTTCTTC. The genes are TRBV30 and TRBJ2-1; TRBD2 agrees at 10 bases. This CDR3 is 16 amino acids long. J gave up 6 bases and V 0 bases, and 8 bases lay outside the gene matches. Germline-derived CDR1 and CDR2 are GTSNPN and SVGIG (reference sequence).

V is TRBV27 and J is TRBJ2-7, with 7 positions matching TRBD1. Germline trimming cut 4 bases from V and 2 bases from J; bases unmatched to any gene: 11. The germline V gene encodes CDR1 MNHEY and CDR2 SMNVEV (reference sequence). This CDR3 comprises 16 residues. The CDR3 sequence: CASSSRGQMMTYEQYF. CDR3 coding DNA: TGTGCCAGCAGTTCACGGGGACAGATGATGACCTACGAGCAGTACTTC.

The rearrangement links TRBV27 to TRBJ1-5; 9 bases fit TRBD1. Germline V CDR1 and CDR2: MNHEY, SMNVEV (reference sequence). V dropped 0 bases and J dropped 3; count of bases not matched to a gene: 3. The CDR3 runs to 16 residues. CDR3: CASSLSHRGPNQPQHF. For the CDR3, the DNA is TGTGCCAGCAGTTTATCCCACAGGGGGCCCAATCAGCCCCAGCATTTT.

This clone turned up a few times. In DNA, the CDR3 is TGTGCCAGCAGTTACTCGAGGGACACCCATCAGCCCCAGCATTTT. This codes for CASSYSRDTHQPQHF. The chain links TRBV6-5 to TRBJ1-5; possible D gene TRBD1, 6 bases. CDR1 is MNHEY and CDR2 is SVGAGI in the germline V gene. This CDR3 has 15 amino acids. The ends were cut back, 0 bases at V and 5 bases at J, with 11 bases in the middle.

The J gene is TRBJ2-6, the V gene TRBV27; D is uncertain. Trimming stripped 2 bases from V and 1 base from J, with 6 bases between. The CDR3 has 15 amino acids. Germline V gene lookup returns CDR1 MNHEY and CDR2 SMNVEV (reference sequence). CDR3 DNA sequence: TGTGCCAGCAGTTTAATCGGGTCTGGGGCCAACGTCCTGACTTTC. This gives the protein CASSLIGSGANVLTF.